These 32 T cell receptor beta chains share one sample of origin, sequenced in a study of T cell responses to AZD1222 COVID-19 vaccine. The protocol was immunoSEQ multiplex PCR, while the TCRdb copy is restricted to in-frame clones and leaves out a portion. The repertoire includes approximately 130,000 clones, around 89% of them detected once, and over 8.5% sits in the top ten. The material sequenced was peripheral blood, taken on day 0 of MenACWY control vaccination. These receptors were collected from an adult in good health.

The rearrangement uses TRBV3-1 (or the pseudogene TRBV3-2) and TRBJ2-5; tentative D call: TRBD2 (6 bases). The germline V gene encodes CDR1 LGHDT and CDR2 YNNKEL (reference sequence). The CDR3 has 13 amino acids. The ends were cut back, 4 bases at V and 5 bases at J, with 11 bases in the middle. CDR3 amino acids: CASSLGGGETQYF. Here the CDR3 DNA reads TGTGCCAGCAGCCTTGGGGGAGGCGAGACCCAGTACTTC.

This clone has just a few counts. This chain joins TRBV4-2 and TRBJ1-3; D gene ambiguous. CDR3 size: 14 residues. The V end was cut by 6 bases, the J end by 3 bases, with 12 bases between. Germline CDR1 reads LGHNA; CDR2 reads YNFKEQ. The CDR3 sequence is CASRHPGRGNTIYF. CDR3 nucleotide sequence: TGTGCCAGCAGACACCCTGGGCGTGGAAACACCATATATTTT.

This chain connects TRBV7-9 to TRBJ2-5; 8 bases map to TRBD2. V lost 10 bases, J lost 1 base, and 14 bases stayed unmatched. Per germline, CDR1 SEHNR and CDR2 FQNEAQ (reference sequence). This CDR3 comprises 16 residues. CDR3 in amino acids: CATKAPSGRPQETQYF. As DNA, the CDR3 is TGTGCCACCAAGGCCCCCAGCGGGAGACCCCAAGAGACCCAGTACTTC. Filled out from reference TRBV7-9 and TRBJ2-5, the complete variable domain reads DTGVSQNPRHKITKRGQNVTFRCDPISEHNRLYWYRQTLGQGPEFLTYFQNEAQLEKSRLLSDRFSAERPKGSFSTLEIQRTEQGDSAMYLCATKAPSGRPQETQYFGPGTRLLVL.

The gene calls are TRBV5-1 and TRBJ1-1, with D perhaps matching TRBD1 (5 bases). The CDR3 covers 16 residues. Deletions cut 4 bases from V and 3 bases from J, with 19 bases between. The germline gives CDR1 SGHRS, CDR2 YFSETQ. The CDR3 loop is CASSTGTAFADTEAFF. CDR3 bases: TGCGCCAGCAGCACGGGGACCGCGTTTGCGGACACTGAAGCTTTCTTT.

J is TRBJ2-2 and V is TRBV5-1; a possible D gene is TRBD2 (5 bases). Germline V gives CDR1 SGHRS, CDR2 YFSETQ. Between the trimmed V and J ends, which lost 0 bases and 0 bases, there was a span of 12 bases. This CDR3 comprises 17 residues. The CDR3 bases are TGCGCCAGCAGCTTGGTGGTCCCCGGGGCGAACACCGGGGAGCTGTTTTTT. Its translation is CASSLVVPGANTGELFF.

This clone has just one count. The chain is built from TRBV6-5 and TRBJ2-7; perhaps TRBD1 as D (6 bases). V lost 5 bases and J lost 4, with 12 bases in between. The CDR3 is 13 residues long. Germline CDR1 is MNHEY and CDR2 is SVGAGI. The CDR3 sequence is CASSQQQGYEQYF. Here the CDR3 DNA reads TGTGCCAGCAGTCAACAACAGGGATACGAGCAGTACTTC.

The chain is built from TRBV2 and TRBJ2-1; 7 nucleotides match TRBD2. CDR1 SNHLY and CDR2 FYNNEI come from the germline V gene. CDR3 size: 12 residues. The V and J ends lost 7 bases and 4 bases, in that order; junction bases with no gene match: 1. The CDR3 nucleotides read TGTGCCAGCATCGGGGGGTACAATGAGCAGTTCTTC. Translated, it gives CASIGGYNEQFF.

The chain employs TRBV3-1 (or the pseudogene TRBV3-2) and TRBJ2-7; TRBD2 agrees at 10 bases. J lost 3 bases, V lost 0 bases, and 8 bases had no gene match. In germline, CDR1 is LGHDT, CDR2 YNNKEL (reference sequence). This CDR3 has 17 residues. The CDR3 region has the DNA TGTGCCAGCAGCCAAGATCGAGGGCTAGCGGGAGTCTACGAGCAGTACTTC. Its protein is CASSQDRGLAGVYEQYF.

The chain links TRBV6-6 to TRBJ1-1; D unclear. V was clipped by 6 bases and J by 5 bases, with 16 bases between them. Germline values: CDR1 MNHNY, CDR2 SVGAGI (reference sequence). CDR3 length equals 14 residues. The CDR3 sequence is CASRPGRAWTEAFF. Here the CDR3 DNA reads TGTGCCAGCAGGCCCGGTCGGGCGTGGACTGAAGCTTTCTTT.

The chain is built from TRBV24-1 and TRBJ1-2; no reliable D call. Trimming pared 3 bases from V and 3 bases from J, leaving 7 bases between. CDR1 KGHDR and CDR2 SFDVKD come from the germline V gene. CDR3 length equals 13 residues. The CDR3 loop reads CATSDRRDYGYTF. DNA for the CDR3: TGTGCCACCAGTGATCGGCGGGACTATGGCTACACCTTC.

V and J are TRBV6-6 and TRBJ2-7; 10 positions match TRBD2. CDR3 size: 14 residues. V lost 9 bases and J lost 1; bases outside the gene matches: 6. Germline CDR1 reads MNHNY; CDR2 reads SVGAGI (reference sequence). CDR3 residues: CASKMTSGSYEQYF. The DNA of the CDR3 is TGTGCCAGTAAAATGACTAGCGGGTCCTACGAGCAGTACTTC.

Of note for this clone: At one boundary the junction diverges from the germline segment, which might be a read error. Additional DNA sequences in this sample encode the identical CDR3. Here the CDR3 reads CASSQFSSYNEQFF. In nucleotides, the CDR3 is TGCGCCAGCAGCCAATTTAGCTCCTACAATGAACAGTTCTTC. The chain uses TRBV4-1 and TRBJ2-1; no clear D. Germline values: CDR1 MGHRA, CDR2 YSYEKL. The CDR3 sequence is 14 residues long.

This chain connects TRBV6-2 or TRBV6-3 to TRBJ2-7; maybe TRBD2 (6 bases). The V end lost 3 bases, the J end lost 2 bases, and 14 bases lay between the germline ends. This CDR3 is 15 amino acids long. In germline, CDR1 is MNHEY, CDR2 SVGEGT. The CDR3 reads CASSYRGTHPYEQYF. The CDR3 DNA follows: TGTGCCAGCAGTTATCGCGGGACCCACCCCTACGAGCAGTACTTC.

The genes are TRBV28 and TRBJ2-1; TRBD2 matches 9 bases. Germline V gene data show CDR1 as MDHEN and CDR2 as SYDVKM. This CDR3 region has 15 residues. V lost 2 bases and J lost 4; bases outside the gene matches: 3. The CDR3, as DNA: TGTGCCAGCAGTTTAGCGACTAGCGGATACAATGAGCAGTTCTTC. This codes for CASSLATSGYNEQFF.

This rearrangement joins TRBV6-1 to TRBJ1-1; D unclear. In germline, CDR1 is MNHNS, CDR2 SASEGT. CDR3 length: 12 residues. V was shortened by 3 bases and J by 11 bases, with 13 bases between the two germline ends. CDR3 region: CASSDRTDKAFF. DNA of the CDR3: TGTGCCAGCAGTGACAGGACGGATAAGGCTTTCTTT.

The rearrangement uses TRBV4-2 and TRBJ1-6; 10 bases line up with TRBD1. V shed 1 base and J 6 bases; nucleotides not matched to a gene: 12. CDR1 LGHNA and CDR2 YNFKEQ come from the germline V gene. There are 19 residues in the CDR3. The CDR3 is CASSQALGGGDRGNSPLHF. For the CDR3, the DNA is TGTGCCAGCAGCCAAGCCCTCGGGGGAGGGGACAGGGGTAATTCACCCCTCCACTTT.

The chain has TRBV11-2 and TRBJ1-6, with D tentatively TRBD1 (5 bases). V was clipped by 1 base and J by 7 bases, with 14 bases between them. CDR3 size: 16 residues. The germline gives CDR1 SGHAT, CDR2 FQNNGV. CDR3 loop: CASSLALGVGNSPLHF. In nucleotides, the CDR3 is TGTGCCAGCAGCTTAGCTTTAGGGGTTGGAAATTCACCCCTCCACTTT.

This rearrangement joins TRBV6-5 to TRBJ2-5; 15 bases are shared with TRBD2. V shed 2 bases, J shed 4 bases, and the junction held 2 bases outside the gene matches. The germline V gene encodes CDR1 MNHEY and CDR2 SVGAGI. The CDR3 runs to 16 residues. The CDR3 nucleotides are TGTGCCAGCAGTTACGGACTAGCGGGAGGGCCAGAGACCCAGTACTTC. This codes for CASSYGLAGGPETQYF.

This chain links TRBV6-5 with TRBJ1-1; D not resolved. V dropped 6 bases and J dropped 1 base, with 9 bases sitting between them. This CDR3 is built from 13 residues. Germline V gene sequence: CDR1 MNHEY, CDR2 SVGAGI. The CDR3 bases are TGTGCCAGCAGGACCGCTACGAACACTGAAGCTTTCTTT. Protein product: CASRTATNTEAFF.

The V call is TRBV11-3, the J call TRBJ1-4; D is undetermined. This CDR3 spans 15 amino acids. Germline CDR1 reads SGHNT; CDR2 reads YENEEA. V gave up 1 base and J gave up 2 bases, with 8 bases separating them. This CDR3 reads CASSLVMATNEKLFF. The CDR3 region has the DNA TGTGCCAGCAGCTTAGTAATGGCTACTAATGAAAAACTGTTTTTT.

The chain couples TRBV6-6 to TRBJ2-1; 7 bases agree with TRBD2. The J segment lost 5 bases and the V segment lost 2 bases, leaving 6 bases of the junction unmatched. The CDR3 consists of 15 residues. From germline, CDR1 is MNHNY and CDR2 SVGAGI (reference sequence). As DNA, the CDR3 is TGTGCCAGCAGTTACCGTCTCGGGACTAACAATGAGCAGTTCTTC. Its protein product is CASSYRLGTNNEQFF.

This clone appeared a single time. V usage is TRBV10-3 and J usage is TRBJ1-1; the D gene is possibly TRBD1 (5 bases). The germline CDR1 and CDR2 sequences are ENHRY and SYGVKD. The ends were cut back, 6 bases at V and 5 bases at J, with 13 bases in the middle. CDR3 length: 13 amino acids. This chain's CDR3 is CAIRGTGGTEAFF. As DNA, the CDR3 is TGTGCCATCAGGGGGACTGGGGGTACTGAAGCTTTCTTT.

This clone was seen a handful of times. The chain is built from TRBV18 and TRBJ1-6, with a tentative D call TRBD1 (5 bases). The CDR3 is made up of 14 amino acids. V was clipped by 6 bases and J by 5 bases, with 11 bases between them. Germline-derived CDR1 and CDR2 are KGHSH and LQKENI. The CDR3, as DNA: TGTGCCAGCTCGTTACAGGATAATAATTCACCCCTCCACTTT. This gives the protein CASSLQDNNSPLHF.

The chain links TRBV9 to TRBJ1-5; D not certain. The ends were cut back, 0 bases at V and 5 bases at J, with 9 bases in the middle. Germline CDR1 SGDLS, CDR2 YYNGEE. The CDR3 loop spans 14 amino acids. The CDR3 protein is CASSVGIVDQPQHF. The CDR3 nucleotides are TGTGCCAGCAGCGTAGGGATAGTGGATCAGCCCCAGCATTTT.

The chain links TRBV6-5 to TRBJ1-2; 10 nucleotides line up with TRBD1. Trimming removed 5 bases from V and 8 bases from J; junction bases left unmatched: 8. The CDR3 covers 14 residues. The germline gives CDR1 MNHEY, CDR2 SVGAGI. CDR3 sequence: CASSPRTGGIGYTF. CDR3 DNA sequence: TGTGCCAGCAGTCCGCGGACAGGGGGGATCGGCTACACCTTC.

The V and J genes are TRBV27 and TRBJ1-2; possibly TRBD1 for D (5 bases). The CDR3 runs 14 residues. The germline V gene has CDR1 MNHEY and CDR2 SMNVEV (reference sequence). V was clipped by 6 bases and J by 0 bases, with 11 bases between them. The CDR3 coding sequence is TGTGCCAGCAGGAACAGGAGTTCTAACTATGGCTACACCTTC. It yields the protein CASRNRSSNYGYTF.

The chain recombines TRBV6-5 with TRBJ1-1; the D gene is possibly TRBD1 (5 bases). Germline-derived CDR1 and CDR2 are MNHEY and SVGAGI. V lost 0 bases, J lost 11 bases, and 13 bases lay in between. The CDR3 is 13 amino acids. CDR3: CASSYSGSGRAFF. The CDR3 DNA is TGTGCCAGCAGTTACTCAGGGTCAGGGAGGGCTTTCTTT.

In DNA, the CDR3 is TGTGCCAGTAGTGAACAGGGGGCCCAAGTTGATTCACCCCTCCACTTT. Translated, it gives CASSEQGAQVDSPLHF. The chain has TRBV19 and TRBJ1-6; 9 bases fit TRBD1. CDR1 is LNHDA and CDR2 is SQIVND in the germline V gene (reference sequence). The ends lost 5 bases at V and 8 bases at J; junction bases unmatched: 10. CDR3 length equals 16 residues. The entire variable domain, with the rest obtained from reference TRBV19 and TRBJ1-6, is as follows: DGGITQSPKYLFRKEGQNVTLSCEQNLNHDAMYWYRQDPGQGLRLIYYSQIVNDFQKGDIAEGYSVSREKKESFPLTVTSAQKNPTAFYLCASSEQGAQVDSPLHFGNGTRLTVT.

The rearrangement uses TRBV9 and TRBJ2-2; D unclear. Looked up from germline, CDR1 is SGDLS and CDR2 is YYNGEE. This CDR3 has 12 amino acids. V was cut by 2 bases and J by 2 bases, with 1 base left in between. CDR3 bases: TGTGCCAGCAGCGTTAACACCGGGGAGCTGTTTTTT. Its protein is CASSVNTGELFF.

This clone came up a few times. The V call is TRBV15, the J call TRBJ2-3, with TRBD2 matching 9 bases. Unmatched junction bases numbered 5, after V lost 1 base and J lost 3 bases. The CDR3 is 16 amino acids. The germline V gene encodes CDR1 LNHNV and CDR2 YYDKDF (reference sequence). The CDR3 sequence is CATSRVLAGGTDTQYF. DNA of the CDR3: TGTGCCACCAGCAGAGTATTGGCGGGAGGGACAGATACGCAGTATTTT.

DNA for the CDR3: TGTGCTAGTGCCGCCCTCCTAGCCGCTGAGCAGTTCTTC. Its protein product is CASAALLAAEQFF. The rearrangement links TRBV12-5 to TRBJ2-1; maybe TRBD2 (5 bases). CDR1 LGHNT and CDR2 FRNRAP come from the germline V gene. V was pared by 7 bases and J by 9 bases, with 16 bases between. This CDR3 comprises 13 residues.

The chain carries TRBV30 and TRBJ2-2; D not certain. The V and J ends lost 2 bases and 3 bases respectively, with 10 bases between them. Germline CDR1 GTSNPN, CDR2 SVGIG (reference sequence). The CDR3 covers 14 residues. The CDR3 region has the DNA TGTGCCTGGAGTCCACGGGTTCACACCGGGGAGCTGTTTTTT. This translates into CAWSPRVHTGELFF.